This T cell receptor (beta chain) was recorded in a study of blood T cell repertoires in COVID-19. Study summary: In each case, the material was cDNA or gDNA derived from T cells, B-cell-depleted T cells, or PBMCs.

This clone was counted between two and nine times. Libraries were prepared by immunoSEQ multiplex PCR; TCRdb keeps only in-frame clonotypes and omits some of them. This table holds about 110,000 clones, 88% found once. V gave up 5 bases and J gave up 3 bases, with 11 bases separating them. Looked up from germline, CDR1 is SEHNR and CDR2 is FQNEAQ (reference sequence). The CDR3 consists of 14 residues. Sequences were obtained from peripheral blood. This clonotype was obtained from a woman between 50 and 59 years old with acute or convalescent COVID-19. The chain joins TRBV7-9 to TRBJ1-5; tentatively, D is TRBD1 (5 bases). CDR3 region: CASSVDSFNQPQHF. CDR3 DNA sequence: TGTGCCAGCAGCGTCGACAGCTTCAATCAGCCCCAGCATTTT.